Listed below are T cell receptor beta chains from one sample, sequenced in a study of graft-versus-host responses after intestinal transplantation. Assay used: immunoSEQ multiplex PCR; TCRdb lists only in-frame clones, some missing. The profile shows about 100,000 clones, roughly 91% of them singletons. For these receptors, no antigen is known. Specimen: unstimulated CD4+ T cells sorted from spleen or lymph node cells, collected before transplant. The receptors originated from a human donor who was the organ donor for an intestinal transplant. Both conserved end residues are part of each CDR3. The D gene is left open where the match is weak. A clone size is listed for some rows: how often the clone was seen (once, few, many), or a class if it is expanded.

J gene: TRBJ2-7
D gene: TRBD1
clone size: NA
V gene: TRBV18
CDR3 protein: CASSPTGTASYEQYF
CDR3 DNA: TGTGCCAGCTCACCGACCGGGACAGCCTCCTACGAGCAGTACTTC

J gene: TRBJ1-1
D gene: NA
clone size: few
V gene: TRBV28
CDR3 protein: CASTTWGGLENTEAFF
CDR3 DNA: TGTGCCAGCACTACTTGGGGGGGGCTGGAGAACACTGAAGCTTTCTTT

J gene: TRBJ2-1
D gene: TRBD2
clone size: NA
V gene: TRBV7-2
CDR3 protein: CASSVQLRGGFNGEQFF
CDR3 DNA: TGTGCCAGCAGCGTCCAATTGCGGGGGGGCTTTAATGGTGAGCAGTTCTTC

J gene: TRBJ1-5
D gene: NA
clone size: NA
V gene: TRBV7-8
CDR3 protein: CASTFGIEAQPQHF
CDR3 DNA: TGTGCCAGCACCTTCGGTATTGAGGCACAGCCCCAGCATTTT

J gene: TRBJ1-3
D gene: NA
clone size: NA
V gene: TRBV7-8
CDR3 protein: CASRQEDSGNTIYF
CDR3 DNA: TGTGCCAGCCGACAGGAGGATTCTGGAAACACCATATATTTT

J gene: TRBJ2-3
D gene: TRBD2
clone size: NA
V gene: TRBV2
CDR3 protein: CASRMASGGGTDTQYF
CDR3 DNA: TGTGCCAGCAGGATGGCTAGCGGGGGGGGCACAGATACGCAGTATTTT

J gene: TRBJ2-1
D gene: TRBD1
clone size: NA
V gene: TRBV11-2
CDR3 protein: CASSLTRGQGAIVHEQFF
CDR3 DNA: TGTGCCAGCAGCCTTACGCGGGGACAGGGGGCAATCGTTCATGAGCAGTTCTTC

J gene: TRBJ1-1
D gene: NA
clone size: few
V gene: TRBV10-3
CDR3 protein: CAISELKLLTEAFF
CDR3 DNA: TGTGCCATCAGTGAGCTAAAACTACTCACTGAAGCTTTCTTT

J gene: TRBJ1-2
D gene: NA
clone size: NA
V gene: TRBV19
CDR3 protein: CASSPLRLSANYGYTF
CDR3 DNA: TGTGCCAGTAGTCCCTTGAGACTCTCAGCTAACTATGGCTACACCTTC

J gene: TRBJ1-2
D gene: NA
clone size: few
V gene: TRBV7-2
CDR3 protein: CASSPGVYYGYTF
CDR3 DNA: TGTGCCAGCAGCCCAGGGGTCTACTATGGCTACACCTTC

J gene: TRBJ1-2
D gene: NA
clone size: NA
V gene: TRBV9
CDR3 protein: CASSVGGGLTNYGYTF
CDR3 DNA: TGTGCCAGCAGCGTGGGAGGAGGCCTAACTAACTATGGCTACACCTTC

J gene: TRBJ1-4
D gene: NA
clone size: NA
V gene: TRBV5-1
CDR3 protein: CASSLTGTNEKLFF
CDR3 DNA: TGCGCCAGCAGTCTGACAGGAACTAATGAAAAACTGTTTTTT

J gene: TRBJ1-1
D gene: NA
clone size: NA
V gene: TRBV4-2
CDR3 protein: CASSQNRALNTEAFF
CDR3 DNA: TGTGCCAGCAGCCAGAACAGGGCCCTGAACACTGAAGCTTTCTTT

J gene: TRBJ2-7
D gene: TRBD1
clone size: NA
V gene: TRBV29-1
CDR3 protein: CSVPGQGLHEQYF
CDR3 DNA: TGCAGCGTTCCGGGACAGGGACTCCACGAGCAGTACTTC

J gene: TRBJ1-6
D gene: NA
clone size: NA
V gene: TRBV4-1
CDR3 protein: CASSQGLLKPLHF
CDR3 DNA: TGCGCCAGCAGCCAAGGACTTCTTAAACCCCTCCACTTT

J gene: TRBJ2-7
D gene: TRBD1
clone size: once
V gene: TRBV18
CDR3 protein: CASSPGTGVTYEQYF
CDR3 DNA: TGTGCCAGCTCACCCGGGACAGGGGTGACCTACGAGCAGTACTTC

J gene: TRBJ2-3
D gene: TRBD2
clone size: NA
V gene: TRBV5-1
CDR3 protein: CASSSGLAGGTSTDTQYF
CDR3 DNA: TGCGCCAGCAGCTCGGGACTAGCGGGGGGTACTAGCACAGATACGCAGTATTTT

J gene: TRBJ2-7
D gene: NA
clone size: NA
V gene: TRBV19
CDR3 protein: CASSTLRQRHSYEQYF
CDR3 DNA: TGTGCCAGTAGTACCCTCAGACAGAGACACTCCTACGAGCAGTACTTC

J gene: TRBJ2-1
D gene: TRBD2
clone size: NA
V gene: TRBV7-2
CDR3 protein: CASSLKRVGLVTEQFF
CDR3 DNA: TGTGCCAGCAGCCTAAAACGGGTGGGACTAGTGACTGAGCAGTTCTTC

J gene: TRBJ1-2
D gene: TRBD1
clone size: NA
V gene: TRBV4-3
CDR3 protein: CASSPTGQPIYYGYTF
CDR3 DNA: TGCGCCAGCAGCCCTACGGGACAGCCGATTTACTATGGCTACACCTTC

J gene: TRBJ2-5
D gene: TRBD2
clone size: NA
V gene: TRBV5-1
CDR3 protein: CASSPRTSGGGETQYF
CDR3 DNA: TGCGCCAGCAGCCCCAGGACTAGCGGGGGTGGGGAGACCCAGTACTTC

J gene: TRBJ1-6
D gene: NA
clone size: NA
V gene: TRBV5-6
CDR3 protein: CASSGTYNSPLHF
CDR3 DNA: TGTGCCAGCAGCGGGACTTATAATTCACCCCTCCACTTT

J gene: TRBJ1-2
D gene: NA
clone size: NA
V gene: TRBV28
CDR3 protein: CASSLPGGGYTF
CDR3 DNA: TGTGCCAGCAGTCTCCCGGGGGGCGGCTACACCTTC

J gene: TRBJ1-6
D gene: NA
clone size: NA
V gene: TRBV5-5
CDR3 protein: CASSFGQGYSPLHF
CDR3 DNA: TGTGCCAGCAGCTTCGGGCAGGGGTACTCACCCCTCCACTTT

J gene: TRBJ1-2
D gene: TRBD1
clone size: NA
V gene: TRBV10-3
CDR3 protein: CAITQGANYGYTF
CDR3 DNA: TGTGCCATCACCCAGGGGGCTAACTATGGCTACACCTTC

J gene: TRBJ1-6
D gene: NA
clone size: NA
V gene: TRBV5-4
CDR3 protein: CASSLDRAIGSPLHF
CDR3 DNA: TGTGCCAGCAGCTTGGACAGGGCCATAGGATCACCCCTCCACTTT

J gene: TRBJ2-3
D gene: TRBD1
clone size: NA
V gene: TRBV4-1
CDR3 protein: CASSLQPGTGTDTQYF
CDR3 DNA: TGCGCCAGCAGCCTACAGCCCGGGACAGGCACAGATACGCAGTATTTT

J gene: TRBJ2-1
D gene: NA
clone size: NA
V gene: TRBV10-2
CDR3 protein: CASSEYGAGSARKNNEQFF
CDR3 DNA: TGCGCCAGCAGTGAGTATGGAGCGGGCTCGGCAAGAAAAAACAATGAGCAGTTCTTC

J gene: TRBJ2-3
D gene: TRBD2
clone size: NA
V gene: TRBV29-1
CDR3 protein: CSVALTSGGTDTQYF
CDR3 DNA: TGCAGCGTTGCTCTTACTAGCGGGGGCACAGATACGCAGTATTTT

J gene: TRBJ1-2
D gene: NA
clone size: NA
V gene: TRBV19
CDR3 protein: CASKATGPSYGYTF
CDR3 DNA: TGTGCCAGTAAGGCCACAGGGCCTAGCTATGGCTACACCTTC

J gene: TRBJ1-1
D gene: NA
clone size: NA
V gene: TRBV6-1
CDR3 protein: CASSDRANTEAFF
CDR3 DNA: TGTGCCAGCAGTGACAGGGCGAACACTGAAGCTTTCTTT